This T cell receptor beta chain comes out of a study of cytomegalovirus exposure and HLA in healthy donors (TCRdb year 2017). About the full investigation: According to an earlier analysis of several hundred of the donors, some 170 million T cells yielded 120 million or so unique TCR beta sequences and about 300 Gb of sequence data. The number of donors typed differed by locus, with about 620-630 for A, B, C, DRB1 and DQB1, 522 for DQA1, about 610 for DPA1, and around 430 for DPB1. The study was designed to test whether signatures of past pathogen exposure could be identified by cataloging public T cell receptors. In addition to the first cohort of roughly 700 subjects, a separate validation cohort of approximately 130 different subjects was used. Among the roughly 400 genotyped donors, more than 70% belonged to the genetic ancestry cluster associated with self-reported Caucasian donors. Class I and class II HLA loci were covered by the typing at four-digit resolution. To decide whether each TCR beta V gene segment behaved as functional or pseudogenic, an earlier analysis of approximately 600 of the donors relied on high-throughput TCR beta sequencing. An early release that covered more than 550 HLA-typed donors contained around 300 gigabases of sequencing data and 70 million to 100 million unique TCR sequences. Donor age, sex, ethnicity and CMV serostatus were compiled alongside the repertoire data. All discovery cohort repertoires had been generated on a single sequencing platform. Four to six DR-DQ haplotypes were handled as single units for association and clustering, since linkage in the cohort was strong. In a later genetic analysis, genome-wide SNP genotypes for about three fifths of the 666 donors were used, and that subset was treated as a discovery cohort. To study patterns of TCR occurrence, a later analysis re-analyzed previously published TCR beta repertoires from 500 to 850 donors and added high-resolution HLA genotyping. The T cell repertoires of some 700 subjects were profiled by immunosequencing and related to cytomegalovirus serostatus. The study combined high-throughput TCR immunosequencing, statistical association of individual TCRs with disease status, and machine learning to predict cytomegalovirus infection status. Across under 500 genotyped donors of the cohort, an average of roughly 250,000 unique TCR beta nucleotide sequences per donor were sequenced, and approximately 19% of those sequences were non-productive. Rather than using new phenotypic data, the later analysis identified candidate immune exposures from TCR beta sequences and from how often those sequences occurred across donors.

The cohort was made up of several hundred healthy bone marrow donors. At the time of sampling, every cohort member was nominally healthy, though immune exposures that went unrecorded were likely present. The donor was CMV seronegative and was included in the group of several hundred seronegative cohort members. Each donor provided a peripheral blood sample, and peripheral blood mononuclear cells were used for TCR beta sequencing. The Qiagen DNeasy Blood Extraction Kit was used to extract genomic DNA from the blood cell samples. Broad study findings and their caveats: A few of the identified cytomegalovirus-associated TCR beta chains were confirmed in vitro to be specific for cytomegalovirus antigens. V-gene and J-gene trimming of TCR beta chains was associated with a missense DCLRE1C variant in a later genetic analysis, and the association was replicated in an independent cohort. While some public TCRs were present in many individuals, most TCR sequences turned up only very rarely across donors. For the cohort, immune exposure information was limited to CMV serostatus. A further reported finding was that TCR beta sequences accurately predicted the HLA-A and HLA-B alleles for most subjects in the first cohort. A later analysis found that TCR association rates varied across HLA loci, with DRB1 alleles showing the most associated TCRs and HLA-C alleles the fewest. In an earlier analysis of about 600 of the donors, most TCR beta V segments appeared in productive rearrangements about 87% or about 30% of the time, broadly matching IMGT annotations. In a later analysis, several top co-occurrence clusters were reported to appear linked to parvovirus B19, influenza, CMV and Epstein-Barr virus. Cytomegalovirus status was reported to be diagnosed by the classifier with high specificity and sensitivity in both the original and validation cohorts. Specific HLA alleles were associated with 15,000 to 20,000 TCR beta sequences at a false discovery rate of 0.05 in a later analysis. Compared with equally common non-associated chains, HLA-associated TCR beta chains in a later analysis were more clonally expanded and had lower generation probabilities. A cluster of highly shared sequence variants was judged likely to be a technical artifact of the sequencing pipeline. Correlated functional status among segregating V segments might reflect linkage disequilibrium, but an unknown experimental factor could not be ruled out. Only TCR beta chains were sequenced in this cohort, and the absence of alpha or paired-chain data limited detectable features. It was suggested by the authors that the approach could potentially be generalized to other disease states and immunological phenotypes. A total of fewer than 200 TCR beta chains were listed by the study as associated with cytomegalovirus. The 87-base-pair reads could not distinguish some IMGT-functional V segments, including TRBV6-2 and TRBV6-3, so those segments were excluded. A later analysis found that most CMV-associated TCR beta chains appeared HLA-restricted, with HLA associations seemingly driven largely by CMV exposure. The earlier analysis of approximately 560 of the donors excluded around 17 rarely observed V segments, including chromosome 9 orphons, because counts were too low. Because HLA typing was missing for some donors at each locus, association tests included only the typed subset. Roughly uniform sequencing depth across donors was assumed in presence/absence analyses, although this assumption may not hold. According to a later genetic analysis, donors in an Asian-associated ancestry cluster had fewer N-insertions in productive TCRs than the approximately 610-donor mean. Assigning TCR associations to individual alleles was difficult when HLA alleles, especially DR and DQ, strongly co-occurred.

The germline V gene specifies WSHSY as CDR1 and SAAADI as CDR2. V is cut back by 8 bases and J by 6 bases, with 2 bases in the junction unmatched. The CDR3 runs 13 residues from the cysteine to the phenylalanine. This entry keeps only the CDR3 DNA: 39 bases, framed from base 1. The library relied on the immunoSEQ multiplex PCR assay. A mixture of 60 forward primers for TCR Vbeta segments and 13 reverse primers for TCR Jbeta segments was used in the multiplex PCR. The CDR3 region of rearranged TCR beta genes was amplified from genomic DNA by a multiplex PCR assay. Amplified TCR beta libraries were sequenced as 87-base-pair reads on the Illumina HiSeq System. The authors' pipeline ran thus. A later analysis counted tens of millions of unique TCR beta chains across the 550 to 700 repertoires, and about 10 million of these chains were shared by at least two donors. Raw reads were error-corrected and collapsed into unique sequences with a nearest-neighbor algorithm that merged closely related sequences to remove PCR and sequencing errors. CDR3 sequences were aligned to IMGT reference sequences to assign V, D and J gene segments. For a sequence to be retained, at least a six-nucleotide match to both a V gene segment and a J gene segment was required. Rearrangements were classified as productive when the CDR3 lacked stop codons and remained in frame with V and J, and all other rearrangements were classified as non-productive. CDR3 was defined according to IMGT convention as the region running from the second conserved V-encoded cysteine to the conserved J-encoded phenylalanine. The earlier analysis of about 620 of the donors excluded sequences that lacked an unambiguous match to a single V gene segment. In an earlier analysis of a few hundred of the donors, V segments were called functional above 56.7% productive rearrangements and were called segregating when the between-donor standard deviation exceeded 5%. A statistical classification framework was built to diagnose cytomegalovirus status from the catalog of TCR beta chain sequences. A later analysis assigned V and J genes by comparing TCR nucleotide sequences with IMGT/GENE-DB human TR gene sequences. Using the TCRdist pipeline, a later analysis assigned CDR3 sequences along with most-parsimonious VDJ recombination scenarios. In a later analysis, every TCR beta chain was defined by the combination of its CDR3 amino acid sequence and its V-gene family, and reads without a unique V-gene family were dropped. As a way to deal with suspected cross-contamination and a sequencing artifact, a later analysis dropped more than 500 nucleotide sequences that were highly shared and had low generation probability. In a later analysis, a clonal expansion index for each public chain was calculated from normalized within-repertoire ranks of inferred template counts. Generation probabilities in a later analysis came from a VDJ recombination model fitted to out-of-frame rearrangements, and those results were checked against IGoR. Hypergeometric tests were used in a later analysis to score TCR-TCR, TCR-HLA and TCR-CMV co-occurrence, with a repertoire-size bias correction applied to the TCR pairs. In a later analysis, false discovery rates were estimated by permuting HLA or CMV assignments 20 times. In a later analysis, co-occurring TCRs were grouped with DBSCAN, and TCRdist sequence similarity was added when clustering was performed within HLA-allele-positive subsets. Co-occurrence clustering excluded repertoires with fewer than 30,000 or more than 120,000 public chains, plus five with anomalous nucleotide sharing. TCRdb took over this immuneACCESS table, retaining in-frame rearrangements with V and J assigned. Such tables are incomplete; in checked studies, under half of the missing clones stem from an unresolved V gene, and the remainder is unexplained. V and J calls plus clone size are reproduced from that table; the DNA served to infer D and trimming. The sample contains fewer than 200,000 clones, about 75% of them found a single time. The top ten clones comprise over 1.1% of the sample.

In the case of this clone: No antigen is known for it. No much larger clonotype is one base removed from it; base qualities were not supplied.

This clonotype was sampled from a man between 18 and 35 years old in good health and CMV-seronegative. The chain was built from TRBV10-2 and TRBJ2-4, and TRBD2 aligns with 12 junction nucleotides. The sequenced material came from PBMCs. The CDR3: CASLAGGGNIQYF. The bases are TGCGCCAGCCTAGCGGGAGGGGGAAACATTCAGTACTTC.